Described below is a single T cell receptor beta chain sequence and its context. This CDR3 spans 16 amino acids. Germline V gene lookup returns CDR1 LNHDA and CDR2 SQIVND (reference sequence). V was cut by 2 bases and J by 1 base, with 14 bases left in between. The data belong to a study of T-cell reconstitution after alpha-beta-depleted transplantation in children. Researchers prepared the TCRbeta library using unique molecular identifiers, the study reports. Using its own MiXCR run on the PCR reads, TCRdb lists one record per CDR3 protein. The table has some 490,000 distinct CDR3 sequences, approximately 12% seen once.

The clonotype comes from a human donor who donated a stem cell graft to a child with combined immunodeficiency. The specimen comprised PBMCs from the stem cell graft donor, sampled from the stem cell graft. The rearrangement links TRBV19 to TRBJ1-1; D possibly corresponds to TRBD1 (6 bases). The CDR3 region is CASSILGGAGNTEAFF. The CDR3 coding sequence is TGTGCCAGTAGTATACTGGGGGGCGCGGGGAACACTGAAGCTTTCTTT.